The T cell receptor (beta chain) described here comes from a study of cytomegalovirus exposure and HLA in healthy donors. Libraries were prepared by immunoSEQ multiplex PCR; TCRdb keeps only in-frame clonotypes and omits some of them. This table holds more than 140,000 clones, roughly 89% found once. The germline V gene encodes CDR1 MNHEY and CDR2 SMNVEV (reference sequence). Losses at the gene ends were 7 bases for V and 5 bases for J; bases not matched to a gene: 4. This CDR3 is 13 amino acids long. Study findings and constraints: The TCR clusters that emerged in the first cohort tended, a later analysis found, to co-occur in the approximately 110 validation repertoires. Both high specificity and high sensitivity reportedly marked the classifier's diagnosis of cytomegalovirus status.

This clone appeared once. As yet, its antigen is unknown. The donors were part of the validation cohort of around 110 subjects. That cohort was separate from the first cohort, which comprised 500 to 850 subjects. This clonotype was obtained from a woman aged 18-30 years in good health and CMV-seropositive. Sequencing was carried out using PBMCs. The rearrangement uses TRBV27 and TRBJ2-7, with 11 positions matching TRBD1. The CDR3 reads CASTRTGGHEQYF. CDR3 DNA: TGTGCCAGCACTAGGACAGGGGGCCACGAGCAGTACTTC.